One and the same sample provided the 28 T cell receptor beta chains below, sequenced in a study of blood T cell repertoires in COVID-19. TCRdb's copy holds only in-frame clones and misses some; the assay was immunoSEQ multiplex PCR. The sample contains around 360,000 clones, about 90% of which appear only once. The specimen sequenced was peripheral blood. All receptors derive from a woman aged 25 to 39 with COVID-19, enrolled during active disease.

The rearrangement links TRBV19 to TRBJ2-1, with 14 bases identical to TRBD2. The V and J ends lost 0 bases and 7 bases, in that order; junction bases with no gene match: 5. Germline V gene data show CDR1 as LNHDA and CDR2 as SQIVND (reference sequence). The CDR3 is made up of 17 amino acids. The CDR3 nucleotides are TGTGCCAGTAGTATAGATCCGGGACTAGCGGGAGCGAATGAGCAGTTCTTC. It is translated as CASSIDPGLAGANEQFF.

This clone has more than one count but fewer than ten. The chain combines TRBV11-2 with TRBJ2-7, with 7 positions matching TRBD2. Germline CDR1 SGHAT, CDR2 FQNNGV. Trimming removed 3 bases from V and 2 bases from J; junction bases left unmatched: 7. This CDR3 is 15 amino acids long. The DNA for the CDR3 is TGTGCCAGCAGCTTGTCTGGGGGGGACCCCTACGAGCAGTACTTC. Translation: CASSLSGGDPYEQYF.

The rearrangement uses TRBV28 and TRBJ2-1; 9 bases align to TRBD2. Germline trimming cut 5 bases from V and 9 bases from J; bases unmatched to any gene: 14. The CDR3 is 16 amino acids. In germline, CDR1 is MDHEN, CDR2 SYDVKM. The CDR3 bases are TGTGCCAGCAGTCCCCCCCGCGGGAGGGTCTTCGGTGAGCAGTTCTTC. Amino acids: CASSPPRGRVFGEQFF.

This clone was observed a handful of times. This chain links TRBV6-5 with TRBJ2-3, with a weak D call TRBD2 (5 bases). V lost 0 bases to trimming and J lost 0 bases, with 7 bases between them. CDR3 size: 15 residues. Germline assignment: CDR1 MNHEY and CDR2 SVGAGI. CDR3: CASSYSRESTDTQYF. The CDR3 region has the DNA TGTGCCAGCAGTTACTCGAGGGAAAGCACAGATACGCAGTATTTT.

The V call is TRBV6-5, the J call TRBJ1-1; D unresolved. CDR3 length: 14 residues. The V gene lost 7 bases and the J gene lost 1 base, with 13 bases spanning the gap. Germline-derived CDR1 and CDR2 are MNHEY and SVGAGI. CDR3 nucleotides: TGTGCCAGCACACCTTCCCGGGGGAACACTGAAGCTTTCTTT. Encoded protein: CASTPSRGNTEAFF.

V and J are TRBV2 and TRBJ2-5; D call uncertain. CDR3 size: 11 residues. From germline, CDR1 is SNHLY and CDR2 FYNNEI. V was pared by 6 bases and J by 5 bases, with 7 bases between. CDR3 loop: CASRESETQYF. The CDR3, as DNA: TGTGCCAGCAGGGAGAGTGAGACCCAGTACTTC.

The chain recombines TRBV29-1 with TRBJ2-7, with D perhaps TRBD1 (5 bases). Germline V gene data show CDR1 as SQVTM and CDR2 as ANQGSEA. This CDR3 has 12 residues. Between the trimmed V and J ends, which lost 7 bases and 3 bases, there was a span of 13 bases. CDR3 loop: CSAEQGLYEQYF. In DNA, the CDR3 is TGCAGCGCCGAGCAGGGTCTCTACGAGCAGTACTTC.

This chain links TRBV5-4 with TRBJ1-2; TRBD1 aligns across 12 bases. The CDR3 runs 15 residues. CDR1 is SGHNT, CDR2 YYREEE, per germline (reference sequence). The trim removed 6 bases at V and 4 bases at J, leaving 7 bases unmatched. Here the CDR3 DNA reads TGTGCCAGCACCATTGGGACAGGGGGCGTCTATGGCTACACCTTC. Protein product: CASTIGTGGVYGYTF.

The rearrangement joins TRBV19 to TRBJ1-1; 11 bases line up with TRBD1. V shed 5 bases and J 5 bases; nucleotides not matched to a gene: 4. Germline CDR1 reads LNHDA; CDR2 reads SQIVND (reference sequence). There are 14 residues in the CDR3. CDR3 DNA: TGTGCCAGTAGTCCGGGACAGGGGGGTACTGAAGCTTTCTTT. Its translation is CASSPGQGGTEAFF.

This chain links TRBV25-1 with TRBJ1-6, with 7 bases lining up with TRBD1. Germline V CDR1 and CDR2: MGHDK, SYGVNS. J gave up 9 bases and V 4 bases, and 12 bases lay outside the gene matches. The CDR3 spans 16 residues. The CDR3 DNA reads TGTGCCAGCAGTGGGAGCTTTGGACAGGATACTTCACCCCTCCACTTT. Translated, it gives CASSGSFGQDTSPLHF.

The chain has TRBV24-1 and TRBJ2-3; TRBD2 agrees at 10 bases. The V gene end was trimmed by 6 bases and the J gene end by 4 bases; junction bases not matched to a gene: 9. This CDR3 has 16 residues. CDR1 and CDR2 (germline): KGHDR, SFDVKD. DNA of the CDR3: TGTGCCACCAGTTTCCCGTCTAGCGGGAGAGCAGATACGCAGTATTTT. This sequence encodes CATSFPSSGRADTQYF.

This clone was observed a handful of times. The chain links TRBV6-2 or TRBV6-3 to TRBJ1-2, with a tentative D call TRBD1 (6 bases). V gave up 3 bases and J gave up 2 bases, with 7 bases separating them. This CDR3 has 13 residues. CDR1 is MNHEY, CDR2 SVGEGT, per germline. In nucleotides, the CDR3 is TGTGCCAGCAGTTATCAGGGGAACTATGGCTACACCTTC. It translates to CASSYQGNYGYTF.

The V and J genes are TRBV7-3 and TRBJ2-3; 8 positions match TRBD2. V gave up 5 bases and J gave up 9 bases; unmatched junction bases: 13. The V gene's germline CDR1 is SGHTA and CDR2 FQGTGA. The CDR3 contains 15 residues. DNA for the CDR3: TGTGCCAGCAGCCCAGTCATTGGCGCGGGAGGAACGCAGTATTTT. Its protein is CASSPVIGAGGTQYF.

As DNA, the CDR3 is TGTGCCAGCAGCTTTGGGCGCCTATGGTACAATGAGCAGTTCTTC. Amino acid sequence: CASSFGRLWYNEQFF. V is TRBV11-2 and J is TRBJ2-1; D is uncertain. The CDR3 is 15 residues long. CDR1 is SGHAT and CDR2 is FQNNGV in the germline V gene. Between the trimmed V and J ends, which lost 3 bases and 4 bases, there was a span of 13 bases. Filled out from reference TRBV11-2 and TRBJ2-1, the complete variable domain reads EAGVAQSPRYKIIEKRQSVAFWCNPISGHATLYWYQQILGQGPKLLIQFQNNGVVDDSQLPKDRFSAERLKGVDSTLKIQPAKLEDSAVYLCASSFGRLWYNEQFFGPGTRLTVL.

This chain uses TRBV19 with TRBJ2-5, with D uncertain. The length of the CDR3 is 16 residues. Per the germline V gene, CDR1 is LNHDA and CDR2 is SQIVND (reference sequence). Trimming took off 6 bases at V and 0 bases at J, with 17 bases between the two ends. The CDR3 region has the DNA TGTGCCAGTAGGAAATCGGTGTTTGAGTACCAAGAGACCCAGTACTTC. This gives the protein CASRKSVFEYQETQYF.

The rearrangement joins TRBV11-3 to TRBJ2-3, with D uncertain. From germline, CDR1 is SGHNT and CDR2 YENEEA. Trimming pared 3 bases from V and 9 bases from J, leaving 19 bases between. The CDR3 extends over 15 amino acids. CDR3 sequence reads: CASSFSPDPSGTQYF. In DNA form, the CDR3 reads TGTGCCAGCAGCTTTAGCCCTGACCCTTCCGGGACGCAGTATTTT.

The chain combines TRBV9 with TRBJ2-2; the D is unclear. CDR1 is SGDLS, CDR2 YYNGEE, per germline. With 2 bases removed from V and 0 bases from J, the gap between germline ends came to 14 bases. This CDR3 region has 17 residues. Written as DNA, the CDR3 is TGTGCCAGCAGCGTTTCGTCCGGAGTGGCGAACACCGGGGAGCTGTTTTTT. It encodes CASSVSSGVANTGELFF.

The chain combines TRBV2 with TRBJ2-3; a weak D match, TRBD1 (7 bases). Germline CDR1 reads SNHLY; CDR2 reads FYNNEI. This CDR3 is 11 amino acids long. V lost 6 bases and J lost 9, with 10 bases in between. CDR3 sequence reads: CASRQGGTQYF. The CDR3 DNA reads as TGTGCCAGCAGGCAGGGGGGCACGCAGTATTTT.

V gene TRBV11-2 combines with J gene TRBJ2-5, with 9 bases identical to TRBD1. V lost 5 bases to trimming and J lost 2 bases; unmatched junction nucleotides: 15. The CDR3 loop spans 18 amino acids. Germline CDR1 SGHAT, CDR2 FQNNGV. For the CDR3, the DNA is TGTGCCAGCAGCGCCGCCGGGACAGGGATTGGGTGGCAAGAGACCCAGTACTTC. Translated, it gives CASSAAGTGIGWQETQYF.

The chain couples TRBV19 to TRBJ2-7; D perhaps matches TRBD1 (6 bases). Trimming removed 4 bases at V and 4 bases at J, with 17 bases between. The CDR3 spans 15 residues. CDR1 LNHDA and CDR2 SQIVND come from the germline V gene (reference sequence). Here the CDR3 DNA reads TGTGCCAGTAGTACCTCCTTGGGGGCGCCTTACGAGCAGTACTTC. Translating it yields CASSTSLGAPYEQYF.

The chain has TRBV19 and TRBJ1-1; TRBD1 is a possible D gene (6 bases). CDR1 is LNHDA and CDR2 is SQIVND in the germline V gene (reference sequence). The CDR3 loop spans 16 amino acids. V was cut by 4 bases and J by 0 bases, with 15 bases left in between. The CDR3 spells CASSNRGGHMNTEAFF. In DNA form, the CDR3 reads TGTGCCAGTAGTAACCGGGGGGGGCATATGAACACTGAAGCTTTCTTT.

The rearrangement links TRBV6-5 to TRBJ2-7; 12 bases fit TRBD2. The junction had 7 bases not matched to a gene; V was cut back by 5 bases and J by 5 bases. This CDR3 has 15 residues. Germline V gene lookup returns CDR1 MNHEY and CDR2 SVGAGI. Here the CDR3 DNA reads TGTGCCAGCAGTAGACTAGCGGGAGCCCTCGACGAGCAGTACTTC. Translating it yields CASSRLAGALDEQYF.

This clone was picked up a small number of times. V and J are TRBV6-5 and TRBJ2-7; 8 nucleotides match TRBD1. Germline lookup yields CDR1 MNHEY and CDR2 SVGAGI. V lost 2 bases and J lost 1; bases outside the gene matches: 4. The CDR3 is 15 residues long. CDR3 amino acids: CASSYEGTGSYEQYF. CDR3 in DNA: TGTGCCAGCAGTTACGAGGGGACAGGTTCCTACGAGCAGTACTTC.

This chain connects TRBV9 to TRBJ2-1; no reliable D call. The CDR3 is 11 amino acids. CDR1 and CDR2 (germline): SGDLS, YYNGEE. V was pared by 7 bases and J by 15 bases, with 17 bases between. The CDR3 sequence is CASGTQSNPFF. CDR3 in DNA: TGTGCCAGCGGTACGCAAAGCAATCCGTTCTTC.

This rearrangement joins TRBV7-8 to TRBJ2-1; 14 nucleotides match TRBD2. The junction had 3 bases not matched to a gene; V was cut back by 3 bases and J by 8 bases. Per germline, CDR1 SGHVS and CDR2 FQNEAQ. This CDR3 is 15 amino acids long. CDR3 bases: TGTGCCAGCAGCTTTCGACTAGCGGGAGGGTATGAGCAGTTCTTC. Translation gives CASSFRLAGGYEQFF.

The genes are TRBV5-1 and TRBJ2-2, with TRBD1 as a possible D gene (5 bases). This CDR3 comprises 15 residues. With 2 bases removed from V and 1 base from J, the gap between germline ends came to 9 bases. CDR1 and CDR2 from the germline V gene are SGHRS and YFSETQ. In nucleotides, the CDR3 is TGCGCCAGCAGCTTATTCACAGGGAACACCGGGGAGCTGTTTTTT. Translation gives CASSLFTGNTGELFF. The full variable domain, completed using reference TRBV5-1 and TRBJ2-2, is KAGVTQTPRYLIKTRGQQVTLSCSPISGHRSVSWYQQTPGQGLQFLFEYFSETQRNKGNFPGRFSGRQFSNSRSEMNVSTLELGDSALYLCASSLFTGNTGELFFGEGSRLTVL.

This clone showed up just once. The chain recombines TRBV7-2 with TRBJ2-2; D is ambiguous. V dropped 2 bases and J dropped 3 bases, with 7 bases sitting between them. From germline, CDR1 is SGHTA and CDR2 FQGNSA. This CDR3 spans 14 amino acids. In DNA, the CDR3 is TGTGCCAGCAGCTTATCCTTCTACACCGGGGAGCTGTTTTTT. Residues: CASSLSFYTGELFF.

CDR3 in DNA: TGTGCCATCAGTGAGTCATCAGGGTCTGGAAACACCATATATTTT. This encodes CAISESSGSGNTIYF. This chain joins TRBV10-3 and TRBJ1-3; perhaps TRBD1 as D (5 bases). Germline V gene data show CDR1 as ENHRY and CDR2 as SYGVKD. Trimming took off 0 bases at V and 1 base at J, with 7 bases between the two ends. This CDR3 comprises 15 residues.